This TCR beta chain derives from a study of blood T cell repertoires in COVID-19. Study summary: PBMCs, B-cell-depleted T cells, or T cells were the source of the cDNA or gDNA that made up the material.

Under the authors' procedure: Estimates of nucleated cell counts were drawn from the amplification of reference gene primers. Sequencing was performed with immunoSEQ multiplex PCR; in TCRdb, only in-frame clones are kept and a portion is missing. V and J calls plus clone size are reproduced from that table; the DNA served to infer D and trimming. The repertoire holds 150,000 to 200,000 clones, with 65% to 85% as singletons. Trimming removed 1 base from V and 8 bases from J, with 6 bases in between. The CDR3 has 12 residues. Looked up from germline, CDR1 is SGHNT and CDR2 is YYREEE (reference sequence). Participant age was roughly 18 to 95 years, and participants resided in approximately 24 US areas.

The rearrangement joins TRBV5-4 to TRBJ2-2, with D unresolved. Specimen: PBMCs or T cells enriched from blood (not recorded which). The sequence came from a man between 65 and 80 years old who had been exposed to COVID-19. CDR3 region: CASSLFTGELFF. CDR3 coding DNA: TGTGCCAGCAGCTTGTTTACAGGGGAGCTGTTTTTT.